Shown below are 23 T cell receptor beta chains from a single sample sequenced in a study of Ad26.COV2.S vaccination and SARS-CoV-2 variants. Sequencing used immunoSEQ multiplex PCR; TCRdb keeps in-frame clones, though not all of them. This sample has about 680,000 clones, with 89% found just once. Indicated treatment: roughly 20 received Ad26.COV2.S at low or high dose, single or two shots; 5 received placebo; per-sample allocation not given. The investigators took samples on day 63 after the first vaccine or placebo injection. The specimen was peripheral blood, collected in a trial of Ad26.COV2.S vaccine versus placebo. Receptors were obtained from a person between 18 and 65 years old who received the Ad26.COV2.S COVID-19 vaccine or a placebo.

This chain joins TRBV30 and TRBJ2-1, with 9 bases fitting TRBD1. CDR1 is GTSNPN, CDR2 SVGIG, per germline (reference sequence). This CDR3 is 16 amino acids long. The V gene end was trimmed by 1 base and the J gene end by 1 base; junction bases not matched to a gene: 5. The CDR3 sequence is CAWSAGQGRSYNEQFF. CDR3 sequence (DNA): TGTGCCTGGAGTGCGGGACAGGGTAGGTCCTACAATGAGCAGTTCTTC.

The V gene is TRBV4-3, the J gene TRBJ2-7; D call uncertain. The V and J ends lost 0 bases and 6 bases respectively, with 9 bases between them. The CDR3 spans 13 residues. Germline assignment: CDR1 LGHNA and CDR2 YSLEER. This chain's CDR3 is CASSQDNGSEQYF. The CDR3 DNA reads TGCGCCAGCAGCCAAGATAACGGGTCCGAGCAGTACTTC.

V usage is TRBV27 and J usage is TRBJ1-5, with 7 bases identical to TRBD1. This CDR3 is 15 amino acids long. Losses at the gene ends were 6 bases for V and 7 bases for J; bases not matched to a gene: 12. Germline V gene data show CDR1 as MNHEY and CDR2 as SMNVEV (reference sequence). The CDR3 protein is CASSRTTGFSQPQHF. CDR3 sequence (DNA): TGTGCCAGCAGCCGGACGACAGGGTTTAGCCAGCCCCAGCATTTT.

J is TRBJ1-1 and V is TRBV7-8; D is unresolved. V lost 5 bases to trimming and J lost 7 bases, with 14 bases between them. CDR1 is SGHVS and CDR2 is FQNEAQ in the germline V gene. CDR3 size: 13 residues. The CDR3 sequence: CASSPPGRIEAFF. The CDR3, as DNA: TGTGCCAGCAGCCCCCCCGGACGCATTGAAGCTTTCTTT.

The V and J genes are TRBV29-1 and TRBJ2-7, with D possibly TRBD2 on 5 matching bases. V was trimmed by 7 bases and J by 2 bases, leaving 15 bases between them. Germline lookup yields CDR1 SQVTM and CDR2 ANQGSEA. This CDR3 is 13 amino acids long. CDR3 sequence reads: CSASLDPTYEQYF. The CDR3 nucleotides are TGCAGCGCTAGCCTGGACCCCACCTACGAGCAGTACTTC.

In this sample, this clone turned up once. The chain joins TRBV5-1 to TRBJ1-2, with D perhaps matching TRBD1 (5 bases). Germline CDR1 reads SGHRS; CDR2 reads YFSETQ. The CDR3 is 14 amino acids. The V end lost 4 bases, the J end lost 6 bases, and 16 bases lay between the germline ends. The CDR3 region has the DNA TGCGCCAGCAGCCTCAGTAGGGGCGTGGATGGCTACACCTTC. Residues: CASSLSRGVDGYTF.

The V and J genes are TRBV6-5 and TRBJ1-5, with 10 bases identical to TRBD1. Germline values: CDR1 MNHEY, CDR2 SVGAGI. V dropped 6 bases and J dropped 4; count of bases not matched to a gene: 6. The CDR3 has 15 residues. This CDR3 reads CASSPGQGINQPQHF. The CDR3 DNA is TGTGCCAGCAGCCCGGGACAGGGGATAAATCAGCCCCAGCATTTT.

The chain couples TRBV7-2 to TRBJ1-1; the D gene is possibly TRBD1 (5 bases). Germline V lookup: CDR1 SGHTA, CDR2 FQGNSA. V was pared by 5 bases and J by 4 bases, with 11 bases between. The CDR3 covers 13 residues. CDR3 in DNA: TGTGCCAGCAGCCGGGACTTTTTCACTGAAGCTTTCTTT. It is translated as CASSRDFFTEAFF. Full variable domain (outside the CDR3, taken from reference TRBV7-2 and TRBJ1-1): GAGVSQSPSNKVTEKGKDVELRCDPISGHTALYWYRQSLGQGLEFLIYFQGNSAPDKSGLPSDRFSAERTGGSVSTLTIQRTQQEDSAVYLCASSRDFFTEAFFGQGTRLTVV.

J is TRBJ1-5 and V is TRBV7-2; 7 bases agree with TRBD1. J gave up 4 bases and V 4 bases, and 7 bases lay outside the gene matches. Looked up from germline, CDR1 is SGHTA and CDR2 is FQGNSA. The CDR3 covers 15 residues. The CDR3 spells CASSSMGQPNQPQHF. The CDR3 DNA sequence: TGTGCCAGCAGCTCCATGGGACAGCCTAATCAGCCCCAGCATTTT.

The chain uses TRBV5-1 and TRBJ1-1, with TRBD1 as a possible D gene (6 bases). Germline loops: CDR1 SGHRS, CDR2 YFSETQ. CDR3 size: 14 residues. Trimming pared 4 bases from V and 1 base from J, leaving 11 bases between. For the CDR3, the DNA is TGCGCCAGCAGCAGGATACAGGGGAACACTGAAGCTTTCTTT. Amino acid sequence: CASSRIQGNTEAFF.

Written as DNA, the CDR3 is TGTGCCAGCAGTGGGCGGCTAGCGGTAAATGAGCAGTTCTTC. Protein product: CASSGRLAVNEQFF. The chain joins TRBV6-2 or TRBV6-3 to TRBJ2-1; 7 bases agree with TRBD2. Germline assignment: CDR1 MNHEY and CDR2 SVGEGT. This CDR3 is 14 amino acids long. The ends lost 5 bases at V and 7 bases at J; junction bases unmatched: 8.

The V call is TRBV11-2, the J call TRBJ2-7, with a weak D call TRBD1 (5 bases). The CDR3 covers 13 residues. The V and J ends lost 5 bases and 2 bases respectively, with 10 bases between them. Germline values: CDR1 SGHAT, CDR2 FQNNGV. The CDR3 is CASSIQTAYEQYF. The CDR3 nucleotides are TGTGCCAGCAGCATACAGACAGCCTACGAGCAGTACTTC.

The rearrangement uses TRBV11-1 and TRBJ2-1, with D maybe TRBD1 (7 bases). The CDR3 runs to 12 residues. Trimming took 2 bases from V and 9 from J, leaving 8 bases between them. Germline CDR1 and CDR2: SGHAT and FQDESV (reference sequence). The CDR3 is CASSLQGGEQFF. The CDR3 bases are TGTGCCAGCAGCTTACAGGGGGGTGAGCAGTTCTTC.

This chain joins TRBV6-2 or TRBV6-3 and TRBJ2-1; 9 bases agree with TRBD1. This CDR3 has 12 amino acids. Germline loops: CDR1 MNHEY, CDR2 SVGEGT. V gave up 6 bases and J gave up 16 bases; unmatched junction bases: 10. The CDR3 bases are TGTGCCAGCAGCGAACAGGGGGCCCTCATATTCTTC. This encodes CASSEQGALIFF.

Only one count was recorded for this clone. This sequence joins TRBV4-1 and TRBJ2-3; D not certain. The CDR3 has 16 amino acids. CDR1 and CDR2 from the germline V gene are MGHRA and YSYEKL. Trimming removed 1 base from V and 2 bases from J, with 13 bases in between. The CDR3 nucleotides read TGCGCCAGCAGCCAAGCCGCGAGTGGGGACACAGATACGCAGTATTTT. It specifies CASSQAASGDTDTQYF.

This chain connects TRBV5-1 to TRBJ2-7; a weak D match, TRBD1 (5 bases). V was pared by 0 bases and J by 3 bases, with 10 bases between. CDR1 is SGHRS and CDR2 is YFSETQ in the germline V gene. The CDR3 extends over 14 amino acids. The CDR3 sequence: CASSLGQLFYEQYF. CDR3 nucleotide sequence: TGCGCCAGCAGCTTGGGACAGCTATTCTACGAGCAGTACTTC.

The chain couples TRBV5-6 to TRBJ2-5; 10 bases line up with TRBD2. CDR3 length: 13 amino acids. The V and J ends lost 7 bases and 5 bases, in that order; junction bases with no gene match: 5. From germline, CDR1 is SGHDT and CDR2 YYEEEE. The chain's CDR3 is CASEAGGPETQYF. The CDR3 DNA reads TGTGCCAGCGAAGCGGGGGGGCCGGAGACCCAGTACTTC.

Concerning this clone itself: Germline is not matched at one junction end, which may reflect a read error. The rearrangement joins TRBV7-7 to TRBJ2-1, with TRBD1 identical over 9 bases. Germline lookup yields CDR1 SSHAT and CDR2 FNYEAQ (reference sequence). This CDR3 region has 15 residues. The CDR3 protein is CASSLYGTGRNEQFF. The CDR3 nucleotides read TGTGCTAGCAGCTTATATGGGACAGGGCGAAATGAGCAGTTCTTC.

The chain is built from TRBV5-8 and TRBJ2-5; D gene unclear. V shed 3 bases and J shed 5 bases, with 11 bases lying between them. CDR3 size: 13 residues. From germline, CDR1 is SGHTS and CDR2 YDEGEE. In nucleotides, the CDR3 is TGTGCCAGCAGCTACGAGATCCGGGAGACCCAGTACTTC. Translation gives CASSYEIRETQYF.

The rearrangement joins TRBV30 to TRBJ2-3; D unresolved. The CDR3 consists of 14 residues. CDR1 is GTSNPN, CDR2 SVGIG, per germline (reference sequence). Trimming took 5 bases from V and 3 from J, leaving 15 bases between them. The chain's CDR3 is CAWDGNLPTDTQYF. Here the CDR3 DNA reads TGTGCCTGGGACGGAAACTTGCCGACAGATACGCAGTATTTT. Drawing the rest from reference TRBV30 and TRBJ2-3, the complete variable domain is SQTIHQWPATLVQPVGSPLSLECTVEGTSNPNLYWYRQAAGRGLQLLFYSVGIGQISSEVPQNLSASRPQDRQFILSSKKLLLSDSGFYLCAWDGNLPTDTQYFGPGTRLTVL.

CDR3 DNA: TGTGCCAGCAGGGAAGAGGTCAGGGGCGCAGATACGCAGTATTTT. Translated: CASREEVRGADTQYF. The chain links TRBV5-4 to TRBJ2-3; D possibly corresponds to TRBD1 (6 bases). Germline V CDR1 and CDR2: SGHNT, YYREEE (reference sequence). CDR3 length: 15 residues. V lost 5 bases and J 4 bases, leaving 17 bases between the germline ends. Full variable domain (outside the CDR3, taken from reference TRBV5-4 and TRBJ2-3): ETGVTQSPTHLIKTRGQQVTLRCSSQSGHNTVSWYQQALGQGPQFIFQYYREEENGRGNFPPRFSGLQFPNYSSELNVNALELDDSALYLCASREEVRGADTQYFGPGTRLTVL.

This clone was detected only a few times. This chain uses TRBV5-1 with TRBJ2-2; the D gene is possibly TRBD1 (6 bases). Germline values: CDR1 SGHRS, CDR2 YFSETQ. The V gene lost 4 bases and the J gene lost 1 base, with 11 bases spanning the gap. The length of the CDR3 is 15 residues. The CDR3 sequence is CASSQTDRNTGELFF. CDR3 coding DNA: TGCGCCAGCAGCCAAACGGACAGGAACACCGGGGAGCTGTTTTTT.

CDR3 region: CASSPPQGRGYTF. The CDR3 DNA is TGTGCCAGCTCACCTCCCCAGGGGCGCGGCTACACCTTC. The chain combines TRBV18 with TRBJ1-2, with D possibly matching TRBD1 (6 bases). Looked up from germline, CDR1 is KGHSH and CDR2 is LQKENI. The CDR3 consists of 13 residues. V lost 3 bases to trimming and J lost 8 bases, with 13 bases between them.